Below, 32 T cell receptor beta chains from the same sample are listed, as sequenced in a study of Ad26.COV2.S vaccination and SARS-CoV-2 variants. Produced via immunoSEQ multiplex PCR; TCRdb's table is partial and in-frame only. The profile shows approximately 280,000 clones, about 90% of them singletons. The treatment here: 15 to 20 received Ad26.COV2.S at low or high dose, single or two shots; several received placebo; per-sample allocation not given. All samples were drawn on day 63, counting from the first vaccine or placebo injection. The sequences come from peripheral blood, collected in a trial of Ad26.COV2.S vaccine versus placebo. The receptor set was obtained from a person aged 18-65 years who received the Ad26.COV2.S COVID-19 vaccine or a placebo.

The chain joins TRBV27 to TRBJ2-5, with 8 bases identical to TRBD2. CDR1 and CDR2 from the germline V gene are MNHEY and SMNVEV (reference sequence). V gave up 6 bases and J gave up 5 bases; unmatched junction bases: 11. This CDR3 spans 15 amino acids. The CDR3 spells CASRLGRGGRETQYF. Written as DNA, the CDR3 is TGTGCCAGCAGGCTCGGGAGGGGAGGAAGGGAGACCCAGTACTTC.

This clone was counted only a few times. This chain links TRBV29-1 with TRBJ1-1; D unresolved. This CDR3 has 11 residues. Trimming stripped 7 bases from V and 1 base from J, with 7 bases between. The germline gives CDR1 SQVTM, CDR2 ANQGSEA. CDR3 protein: CSGVENTEAFF. CDR3 nucleotides: TGCAGCGGAGTAGAGAACACTGAAGCTTTCTTT. Complete variable domain (other parts from reference TRBV29-1 and TRBJ1-1): SAVISQKPSRDICQRGTSLTIQCQVDSQVTMMFWYRQQPGQSLTLIATANQGSEATYESGFVIDKFPISRPNLTFSTLTVSNMSPEDSSIYLCSGVENTEAFFGQGTRLTVV.

This clone showed up just once. The chain carries TRBV7-9 and TRBJ2-2; 7 bases line up with TRBD2. The CDR3 spans 15 residues. Germline V gene data show CDR1 as SEHNR and CDR2 as FQNEAQ (reference sequence). V shed 5 bases, J shed 2 bases, and the junction held 5 bases outside the gene matches. The CDR3 is CASSMGLTNTGELFF. The CDR3 region has the DNA TGTGCCAGCAGCATGGGACTAACTAACACCGGGGAGCTGTTTTTT.

The rearrangement uses TRBV20-1 and TRBJ1-2; D gene ambiguous. Trimming shortened V by 3 bases and J by 5 bases, and 13 bases separated the two germline ends. CDR3 size: 13 residues. In germline, CDR1 is DFQATT, CDR2 SNEGSKA (reference sequence). CDR3: CSASVREVYGYTF. In DNA, the CDR3 is TGCAGTGCTAGTGTGAGAGAGGTTTATGGCTACACCTTC.

This clone was seen only a few times. The J gene is TRBJ2-7, the V gene TRBV7-9; 10 bases are a match to TRBD1. The V segment lost 5 bases and the J segment 4 bases; nucleotides outside the gene matches: 5. The CDR3 is made up of 14 amino acids. Germline CDR1 SEHNR, CDR2 FQNEAQ (reference sequence). CDR3 region: CASSLGQGTYEQYF. The CDR3 nucleotides read TGTGCCAGCAGCCTGGGACAGGGGACGTACGAGCAGTACTTC.

V and J are TRBV5-1 and TRBJ2-2; D possibly corresponds to TRBD2 (6 bases). V was clipped by 3 bases and J by 4 bases, with 13 bases between them. In germline, CDR1 is SGHRS, CDR2 YFSETQ. This CDR3 comprises 15 residues. In DNA form, the CDR3 reads TGCGCCAGCAGCTCCGCGCGGGGTCCCACCGGGGAGCTGTTTTTT. Amino acid sequence: CASSSARGPTGELFF.

This chain uses TRBV6-5 with TRBJ1-2; D not resolved. The CDR3 totals 14 residues. Looked up from germline, CDR1 is MNHEY and CDR2 is SVGAGI. Trimming stripped 0 bases from V and 3 bases from J, with 8 bases between. The chain's CDR3 is CASSYSYRDYGYTF. The CDR3 DNA is TGTGCCAGCAGTTACTCGTACAGAGACTATGGCTACACCTTC.

The chain's CDR3 is CASSSDRTGYEQYF. The CDR3 DNA reads as TGTGCCAGCAGCTCAGACCGGACGGGCTACGAGCAGTACTTC. This chain connects TRBV7-9 to TRBJ2-7, with D hard to call. The ends were cut back, 4 bases at V and 3 bases at J, with 13 bases in the middle. The V gene's germline CDR1 is SEHNR and CDR2 FQNEAQ (reference sequence). The CDR3 loop spans 14 amino acids.

Only one count was recorded for this clone. V and J are TRBV30 and TRBJ1-1; TRBD1 agrees at 8 bases. The CDR3 totals 17 residues. With V trimmed by 3 bases and J by 4 bases, 16 bases remained unmatched. Germline V gene data show CDR1 as GTSNPN and CDR2 as SVGIG (reference sequence). CDR3 sequence: CAWSLSGGTLWGTEAFF. The CDR3 DNA reads TGTGCCTGGAGCTTATCAGGGGGCACCCTCTGGGGCACTGAAGCTTTCTTT.

V gene TRBV12-5 combines with J gene TRBJ1-2, with 7 positions matching TRBD1. Germline-derived CDR1 and CDR2 are LGHNT and FRNRAP. V trimming: 1 base; J trimming: 3 bases; junction bases outside the gene matches: 5. The CDR3 covers 15 residues. CDR3 sequence: CASGLGQGFYYGYTF. CDR3 DNA: TGTGCTAGTGGTTTGGGACAGGGATTTTACTATGGCTACACCTTC.

The rearrangement joins TRBV29-1 to TRBJ2-1, with TRBD2 identical over 8 bases. Germline V gives CDR1 SQVTM, CDR2 ANQGSEA. V shed 7 bases and J 1 base; nucleotides not matched to a gene: 6. The CDR3 length is 14 residues. DNA of the CDR3: TGCAGCGGAAGCGGGAGAGGGTCCTACAATGAGCAGTTCTTC. Translated: CSGSGRGSYNEQFF.

This clone was observed once. This chain connects TRBV4-2 to TRBJ2-6; D perhaps matches TRBD1 (6 bases). Per the germline V gene, CDR1 is LGHNA and CDR2 is YNFKEQ. Trimming took 3 bases from V and 0 from J, leaving 15 bases between them. CDR3 length equals 18 residues. This chain's CDR3 is CASSQPGTPSSGANVLTF. In nucleotides, the CDR3 is TGTGCCAGCAGCCAGCCCGGGACACCGAGCTCTGGGGCCAACGTCCTGACTTTC.

The chain uses TRBV10-1 and TRBJ1-5, with unresolved D. The V end was cut by 5 bases, the J end by 2 bases, with 7 bases between. The CDR3 sequence is 13 residues long. Looked up from germline, CDR1 is WNHNN and CDR2 is SYGVQD (reference sequence). In nucleotides, the CDR3 is TGCGCCAGCAGTATGGACGGCAATCAGCCCCAGCATTTT. Translated, it gives CASSMDGNQPQHF.

This clone has just one count. This chain joins TRBV30 and TRBJ1-3; TRBD1 aligns across 7 bases. Per germline, CDR1 GTSNPN and CDR2 SVGIG (reference sequence). Losses at the gene ends were 2 bases for V and 1 base for J; bases not matched to a gene: 8. The CDR3 loop spans 16 amino acids. The CDR3 is CAWSKTGFGSGNTIYF. DNA for the CDR3: TGTGCCTGGAGTAAGACAGGGTTCGGGTCTGGAAACACCATATATTTT. Supplemented by reference TRBV30 and TRBJ1-3, the full variable domain reads SQTIHQWPATLVQPVGSPLSLECTVEGTSNPNLYWYRQAAGRGLQLLFYSVGIGQISSEVPQNLSASRPQDRQFILSSKKLLLSDSGFYLCAWSKTGFGSGNTIYFGEGSWLTVV.

Here the CDR3 DNA reads TGCAGTGCCGGGATTCAGCAGTACTTC. It is translated as CSAGIQQYF. This chain connects TRBV20-1 to TRBJ2-7; tentative D call: TRBD2 (5 bases). Per germline, CDR1 DFQATT and CDR2 SNEGSKA (reference sequence). The CDR3 is 9 residues long. Trimming shortened V by 6 bases and J by 8 bases, and 8 bases separated the two germline ends.

The chain uses TRBV30 and TRBJ2-4, with 7 bases identical to TRBD1. Germline CDR1 reads GTSNPN; CDR2 reads SVGIG (reference sequence). The CDR3 covers 15 residues. J was trimmed by 1 base and V by 2 bases; bases with no gene match: 5. The CDR3 DNA reads TGTGCCTGGAGTCCACAGGGGTGGGCCAAAAACATTCAGTACTTC. It specifies CAWSPQGWAKNIQYF.

V is TRBV5-1 and J is TRBJ2-1, with unresolved D. CDR1 and CDR2 (germline): SGHRS, YFSETQ. This CDR3 contains 15 residues. V was shortened by 3 bases and J by 0 bases, with 10 bases between the two germline ends. The CDR3: CASSSLTASYNEQFF. CDR3 coding DNA: TGCGCCAGCAGCTCCTTGACGGCCTCCTACAATGAGCAGTTCTTC.

The V and J genes are TRBV19 and TRBJ1-2; no reliable D call. Germline CDR1 reads LNHDA; CDR2 reads SQIVND (reference sequence). V was clipped by 6 bases and J by 0 bases, with 8 bases between them. This CDR3 has 13 residues. CDR3 sequence reads: CASRGSPNYGYTF. CDR3 coding DNA: TGTGCCAGTAGGGGCAGCCCTAACTATGGCTACACCTTC.

V and J are TRBV14 and TRBJ2-7, with no clear D. V was clipped by 0 bases and J by 2 bases, with 8 bases between them. The CDR3 sequence is 14 residues long. Germline V gives CDR1 SGHDN, CDR2 FVKESK. The CDR3 loop is CASSQEARTYEQYF. The DNA for the CDR3 is TGTGCCAGCAGCCAAGAGGCCAGAACCTACGAGCAGTACTTC.

The chain combines TRBV6-5 with TRBJ2-7; 9 nucleotides agree with TRBD1. With 2 bases clipped from V and 3 bases from J, the junction kept 2 bases outside the gene matches. CDR1 and CDR2 from the germline V gene are MNHEY and SVGAGI. The CDR3 consists of 14 residues. The CDR3 loop is CASSYQGQGYEQYF. DNA of the CDR3: TGTGCCAGCAGTTACCAGGGACAGGGCTACGAGCAGTACTTC.

V is TRBV7-6 and J is TRBJ1-5; the D is unclear. CDR1 SGHVS and CDR2 FNYEAQ come from the germline V gene. Deletions cut 5 bases from V and 1 base from J, with 6 bases between. CDR3 size: 13 residues. CDR3 region: CASSPGSNQPQHF. The CDR3 nucleotides read TGTGCCAGCAGCCCCGGAAGCAATCAGCCCCAGCATTTT.

The chain links TRBV7-9 to TRBJ1-1; a weak D match, TRBD1 (5 bases). From germline, CDR1 is SEHNR and CDR2 FQNEAQ (reference sequence). V shed 1 base and J shed 0 bases, with 12 bases lying between them. The CDR3 runs to 16 residues. The CDR3 DNA reads TGTGCCAGCAGCTTAGGGAGGACACTCATGAACACTGAAGCTTTCTTT. Protein: CASSLGRTLMNTEAFF. Complete variable domain (other parts from reference TRBV7-9 and TRBJ1-1): DTGVSQNPRHKITKRGQNVTFRCDPISEHNRLYWYRQTLGQGPEFLTYFQNEAQLEKSRLLSDRFSAERPKGSFSTLEIQRTEQGDSAMYLCASSLGRTLMNTEAFFGQGTRLTVV.

The chain combines TRBV28 with TRBJ1-5; D remains unclear. CDR3 length: 14 residues. V was trimmed by 2 bases and J by 6 bases, leaving 11 bases between them. Per the germline V gene, CDR1 is MDHEN and CDR2 is SYDVKM. The CDR3: CASSLGHFGQPQHF. CDR3 DNA sequence: TGTGCCAGCAGTTTAGGTCATTTTGGTCAGCCCCAGCATTTT.

The chain employs TRBV7-2 and TRBJ1-2, with D possibly being TRBD1 (5 bases). The germline V gene has CDR1 SGHTA and CDR2 FQGNSA. The CDR3 extends over 13 amino acids. Trimming shortened V by 4 bases and J by 4 bases, and 10 bases separated the two germline ends. In nucleotides, the CDR3 is TGTGCCAGCAGCTCCGGGACTATCTATGGCTACACCTTC. Translating gives CASSSGTIYGYTF.

The chain couples TRBV3-1 (or the pseudogene TRBV3-2) to TRBJ1-2; TRBD1 matches at 9 bases. V lost 5 bases, J lost 3 bases, and 1 base stayed unmatched. This CDR3 has 13 residues. Germline-derived CDR1 and CDR2 are LGHDT and YNNKEL (reference sequence). The CDR3 DNA follows: TGTGCCAGCAGCAGGGACAGGGACTATGGCTACACCTTC. Translated: CASSRDRDYGYTF.

The chain has TRBV5-1 and TRBJ1-5, with 7 bases identical to TRBD1. V shed 5 bases, J shed 5 bases, and the junction held 10 bases outside the gene matches. Per germline, CDR1 SGHRS and CDR2 YFSETQ. The CDR3 loop spans 15 amino acids. CDR3 sequence (DNA): TGCGCCAGCAGGGGGGGGACAGAGGATTATCAGCCCCAGCATTTT. Encoded protein: CASRGGTEDYQPQHF.

The J gene is TRBJ2-3, the V gene TRBV4-2; 11 bases are shared with TRBD2. This CDR3 has 18 residues. Trimming removed 2 bases from V and 2 bases from J; junction bases left unmatched: 9. Germline V gives CDR1 LGHNA, CDR2 YNFKEQ. The DNA for the CDR3 is TGTGCCAGCAGCCAACCGGGACTAGCGGAGACCAACACAGATACGCAGTATTTT. Translation: CASSQPGLAETNTDTQYF.

The chain uses TRBV7-9 and TRBJ2-7; 7 bases are a match to TRBD2. This CDR3 is built from 14 residues. Germline V gives CDR1 SEHNR, CDR2 FQNEAQ (reference sequence). V shed 5 bases and J 2 bases; nucleotides not matched to a gene: 6. The CDR3 DNA reads as TGTGCCAGCAGCCTCCTAGCGGACCCCTACGAGCAGTACTTC. Translation gives CASSLLADPYEQYF.

This sequence joins TRBV12-5 and TRBJ2-1; the D gene is possibly TRBD1 (6 bases). This CDR3 is built from 12 residues. Germline V gene lookup returns CDR1 LGHNT and CDR2 FRNRAP. V gave up 6 bases and J gave up 9 bases, with 12 bases separating them. CDR3 sequence: CASGRGFSEQFF. As DNA, the CDR3 is TGTGCTAGTGGGAGGGGGTTTAGTGAGCAGTTCTTC.

The rearrangement links TRBV5-1 to TRBJ1-4; D is possibly TRBD1 (5 bases). The CDR3 covers 16 residues. Germline loops: CDR1 SGHRS, CDR2 YFSETQ. V shed 1 base and J shed 12 bases, with 22 bases lying between them. The CDR3 loop is CASSLTGDDRSQQLFF. The CDR3 region has the DNA TGCGCCAGCAGCTTGACCGGGGACGACCGTTCCCAACAACTGTTTTTT. Together with reference TRBV5-1 and TRBJ1-4, the CDR3 gives the full variable domain: KAGVTQTPRYLIKTRGQQVTLSCSPISGHRSVSWYQQTPGQGLQFLFEYFSETQRNKGNFPGRFSGRQFSNSRSEMNVSTLELGDSALYLCASSLTGDDRSQQLFFGSGTQLSVL.

The chain couples TRBV7-2 to TRBJ2-3; 7 bases are a match to TRBD1. The CDR3 covers 13 residues. V was pared by 5 bases and J by 4 bases, with 3 bases of the junction left unmatched. Germline V gene lookup returns CDR1 SGHTA and CDR2 FQGNSA. CDR3 bases: TGTGCCAGCAGCGAGGGGGCAGCAGATACGCAGTATTTT. Protein: CASSEGAADTQYF.

CDR3 residues: CASSQGDSHSPLHF. The CDR3 DNA follows: TGTGCCAGCAGCCAAGGCGACAGCCATTCACCCCTCCACTTT. The chain carries TRBV4-2 and TRBJ1-6; TRBD1 is a possible D gene (5 bases). Germline V gene sequence: CDR1 LGHNA, CDR2 YNFKEQ. Trimming stripped 1 base from V and 8 bases from J, with 9 bases between. This CDR3 has 14 residues.